The 26 T cell receptor beta chains reported below all come from one sample, sequenced in a study of cytomegalovirus exposure and HLA in healthy donors (dated by TCRdb to 2017 to 2019). Preparation of the library involved the immunoSEQ multiplex PCR assay. For the multiplex PCR, a mixture combining 60 forward primers for TCR Vbeta segments and 13 reverse primers for TCR Jbeta segments was used. TCRdb took over this immuneACCESS table, retaining in-frame rearrangements with V and J assigned. Such tables are incomplete; in checked studies, under half of the missing clones stem from an unresolved V gene, and the remainder is unexplained. This sample is represented by some 40,000 clones; about 53% of them were singletons. The ten biggest clones cover more than 5% of the sample. Sequencing was performed on PBMCs. All receptors come from a woman in her thirties or forties in good health and CMV-seropositive.

This clone was seen only once. The V gene is TRBV6-4, the J gene TRBJ2-7; 12 positions agree with TRBD2. CDR1 is MRHNA and CDR2 is SNTAGT in the germline V gene. The J segment lost 4 bases and the V segment lost 7 bases, leaving 17 bases of the junction unmatched. The CDR3 is made up of 18 amino acids. CDR3 nucleotide sequence: TGTGCCAGCATCGGACGTAGACTAGCGGGGGCCCCTGGGTACGAGCAGTACTTC. This gives the protein CASIGRRLAGAPGYEQYF.

As regards this clone: The same CDR3 arises from other DNA sequences in this sample as well. The chain combines TRBV11-2 with TRBJ1-5; 7 nucleotides line up with TRBD1. This CDR3 has 14 residues. Germline CDR1 reads SGHAT; CDR2 reads FQNNGV. Unmatched junction bases numbered 0, after V lost 2 bases and J lost 2 bases. The CDR3 region is CASSLTGGNQPQHF. CDR3 in DNA: TGTGCCAGCAGCTTAACAGGGGGCAATCAGCCCCAGCATTTT.

This clone was seen only a few times. In nucleotides, the CDR3 is TGTGCCAGCTCAGCGATTGACACGAACACTGAAGCTTTCTTT. Translating it yields CASSAIDTNTEAFF. V gene TRBV18 combines with J gene TRBJ1-1; D unclear. Germline CDR1 is KGHSH and CDR2 is LQKENI. The CDR3 is 14 amino acids. The V gene lost 5 bases and the J gene lost 1 base, with 11 bases spanning the gap. Together with reference TRBV18 and TRBJ1-1, the CDR3 gives the full variable domain: NAGVMQNPRHLVRRRGQEARLRCSPMKGHSHVYWYRQLPEEGLKFMVYLQKENIIDESGMPKERFSAEFPKEGPSILRIQQVVRGDSAAYFCASSAIDTNTEAFFGQGTRLTVV.

In regard to this clone: One junction end does not reproduce the germline sequence, and a read error may be involved. The chain uses TRBV6-1 and TRBJ1-6; 8 bases map to TRBD1. Germline V gives CDR1 MNHNS, CDR2 SASEGT. The CDR3 sequence is 19 residues long. Here the CDR3 reads CASSEDNRGNSNGNSPLHF. The CDR3 DNA reads as TGTGCCAGCAGCGAAGATAACAGGGGGAACTCCAATGGTAATTCACCCCTCCACTTT.

The gene calls are TRBV11-3 and TRBJ2-7; TRBD1 matches 10 bases. CDR1 and CDR2 from the germline V gene are SGHNT and YENEEA. The V gene end was trimmed by 5 bases and the J gene end by 6 bases; junction bases not matched to a gene: 10. This CDR3 is 15 amino acids long. CDR3 sequence reads: CASSPPGQGLGEQYF. The CDR3 bases are TGTGCCAGCAGCCCTCCGGGACAGGGGCTCGGCGAGCAGTACTTC.

The rearrangement links TRBV27 to TRBJ1-1; D is perhaps TRBD1 (5 bases). This CDR3 has 12 residues. V was pared by 4 bases and J by 4 bases, with 7 bases between. From germline, CDR1 is MNHEY and CDR2 SMNVEV (reference sequence). CDR3 sequence reads: CASSSTVTEAFF. DNA of the CDR3: TGTGCCAGCAGTTCGACAGTCACTGAAGCTTTCTTT.

The V call is TRBV19, the J call TRBJ1-1; D is perhaps TRBD1 (6 bases). The CDR3 extends over 11 amino acids. V was cut by 9 bases and J by 3 bases, with 8 bases left in between. The germline CDR1 and CDR2 sequences are LNHDA and SQIVND (reference sequence). The CDR3 protein is CASQGYTEAFF. As DNA, the CDR3 is TGTGCCAGCCAGGGGTACACTGAAGCTTTCTTT.

The CDR3, as DNA: TGTGCCATCAGTGAGTCACGCGAGGATGAAGCTTTCTTT. This sequence encodes CAISESREDEAFF. J is TRBJ1-1 and V is TRBV10-3; D is undetermined. This CDR3 has 13 residues. CDR1 ENHRY and CDR2 SYGVKD come from the germline V gene. The ends were cut back, 0 bases at V and 7 bases at J, with 9 bases in the middle.

This clone appeared a few times. The chain employs TRBV5-4 and TRBJ2-7, with D maybe TRBD1 (5 bases). Per germline, CDR1 SGHNT and CDR2 YYREEE (reference sequence). The CDR3 has 13 amino acids. The V end lost 3 bases, the J end lost 2 bases, and 9 bases lay between the germline ends. CDR3 loop: CASSSGLAYEQYF. CDR3 sequence (DNA): TGTGCCAGCAGCTCAGGGCTCGCCTACGAGCAGTACTTC.

The V and J genes are TRBV28 and TRBJ1-4, with 8 bases aligning to TRBD1. V lost 8 bases and J lost 8; bases outside the gene matches: 7. The V gene's germline CDR1 is MDHEN and CDR2 SYDVKM. There are 13 residues in the CDR3. The CDR3, as DNA: TGTGCCAGCTCGACAGGGGTTGGAGAAAAACTGTTTTTT. Translated: CASSTGVGEKLFF.

The gene calls are TRBV10-1 and TRBJ2-3; 8 nucleotides line up with TRBD1. The CDR3 consists of 15 residues. Germline CDR1 reads WNHNN; CDR2 reads SYGVQD (reference sequence). Unmatched junction bases numbered 8, after V lost 5 bases and J lost 4 bases. The CDR3 nucleotides read TGCGCCAGCAGTTCGGACAGGGTCATTTCAGATACGCAGTATTTT. Amino acids: CASSSDRVISDTQYF.

This clone is medium-sized in the sample. The rearrangement links TRBV6-1 to TRBJ1-6, with TRBD1 matching 7 bases. CDR3 length: 14 amino acids. With V trimmed by 4 bases and J by 7 bases, 4 bases remained unmatched. The germline V gene has CDR1 MNHNS and CDR2 SASEGT. The chain's CDR3 is CASSGGTENSPLHF. The CDR3 DNA is TGTGCCAGCAGTGGGGGGACAGAGAATTCACCCCTCCACTTT.

The chain links TRBV14 to TRBJ1-1, with 7 bases fitting TRBD1. This CDR3 has 13 residues. Trimming cost V 3 bases and J 8 bases; bases outside gene matches: 6. Germline CDR1 reads SGHDN; CDR2 reads FVKESK. The CDR3 region is CASSHGTAREAFF. Here the CDR3 DNA reads TGTGCCAGCAGCCATGGGACAGCCAGGGAAGCTTTCTTT.

This clone was found once. A much larger clone differs from this one at a single base, so this may be a read error. This rearrangement joins TRBV4-2 to TRBJ2-5; 9 nucleotides align to TRBD2. The germline V gene encodes CDR1 LGHNA and CDR2 YNFKEQ. The CDR3 sequence is 15 residues long. Trimming cost V 0 bases and J 1 base; bases outside gene matches: 0. The CDR3 reads CASSQERGGQETQYF. The CDR3 DNA reads TGTGCCAGCAGCCAAGAGCGGGGGGGCCAAGAGACCCAGTACTTC.

The chain combines TRBV7-3 with TRBJ2-1; 8 bases match TRBD2. With V trimmed by 5 bases and J by 7 bases, 10 bases remained unmatched. The length of the CDR3 is 15 residues. Germline loops: CDR1 SGHTA, CDR2 FQGTGA. The CDR3 protein is CASSLDGTRSNEQFF. The CDR3 bases are TGTGCCAGCAGCCTCGACGGGACTAGATCGAATGAGCAGTTCTTC.

The J gene is TRBJ1-1, the V gene TRBV19; a possible D gene is TRBD1 (5 bases). This CDR3 comprises 14 residues. Between the trimmed V and J ends, which lost 10 bases and 6 bases, there was a span of 21 bases. Germline lookup yields CDR1 LNHDA and CDR2 SQIVND (reference sequence). The CDR3 loop is CATRQTLVLAEAFF. The CDR3 nucleotides read TGTGCCACAAGACAGACTCTAGTCTTAGCTGAAGCTTTCTTT.

This clone is a singleton in its sample. V usage is TRBV28 and J usage is TRBJ1-1; 7 nucleotides agree with TRBD1. The CDR3 runs 16 residues. Germline trimming cut 5 bases from V and 1 base from J; bases unmatched to any gene: 10. Looked up from germline, CDR1 is MDHEN and CDR2 is SYDVKM. In nucleotides, the CDR3 is TGTGCCAGCAGTCCTGGGACAGCCGAAGGGAACACTGAAGCTTTCTTT. Its translation is CASSPGTAEGNTEAFF.

The table lists this clone with many counts. This chain connects TRBV5-6 to TRBJ1-2; 8 nucleotides agree with TRBD1. Germline-derived CDR1 and CDR2 are SGHDT and YYEEEE. The CDR3 is made up of 15 amino acids. Unmatched junction bases numbered 5, after V lost 2 bases and J lost 2 bases. The CDR3 DNA reads TGTGCCAGCAGCTTCGGACAGGGAGGGAACTATGGCTACACCTTC. This codes for CASSFGQGGNYGYTF.

The gene calls are TRBV7-9 and TRBJ2-5, with D perhaps TRBD1 (6 bases). Looked up from germline, CDR1 is SEHNR and CDR2 is FQNEAQ (reference sequence). V dropped 5 bases and J dropped 4 bases, with 17 bases sitting between them. The CDR3 spans 15 residues. For the CDR3, the DNA is TGTGCCAGCAGCAGCTTGGGACAACGTGGAGAGACCCAGTACTTC. It specifies CASSSLGQRGETQYF.

This chain uses TRBV7-9 with TRBJ2-7; 8 nucleotides align to TRBD1. The CDR3 contains 15 residues. The germline V gene has CDR1 SEHNR and CDR2 FQNEAQ (reference sequence). V dropped 1 base and J dropped 3; count of bases not matched to a gene: 5. The CDR3 DNA follows: TGTGCCAGCAGCTTAGGACAGGGGATCGACTACGAGCAGTACTTC. As protein: CASSLGQGIDYEQYF.

This clone has a handful of counts. V usage is TRBV10-3 and J usage is TRBJ2-2; no definite D call. The V end was cut by 0 bases, the J end by 7 bases, with 6 bases between. The CDR3 length is 13 residues. CDR1 and CDR2 (germline): ENHRY, SYGVKD. CDR3 sequence reads: CAISESGFGELFF. In DNA, the CDR3 is TGTGCCATCAGTGAGTCCGGGTTCGGGGAGCTGTTTTTT.

CDR3: CAWSVRDDNSPLHF. The CDR3 region has the DNA TGTGCCTGGAGTGTACGGGATGATAATTCACCCCTCCACTTT. The chain recombines TRBV30 with TRBJ1-6; D remains unclear. This CDR3 region has 14 residues. V lost 0 bases and J lost 5, with 8 bases in between. The germline V gene encodes CDR1 GTSNPN and CDR2 SVGIG (reference sequence).

On this clone: The CDR3 carries no conserved terminal phenylalanine or tryptophan, so it likely arises from a read error. V usage is TRBV25-1 and J usage is TRBJ2-3; D is possibly TRBD2 (6 bases). V shed 5 bases and J shed 2 bases, with 17 bases lying between them. Germline values: CDR1 MGHDK, CDR2 SYGVNS. The CDR3 sequence is 16 residues long. The CDR3 sequence: CASSHGTSRTTDTQYL. The CDR3 region has the DNA TGTGCCAGCAGTCACGGGACTTCCCGTACCACAGATACGCAGTATCTT.

This clone was seen only a few times. The chain couples TRBV30 to TRBJ1-5, with 9 bases that match TRBD1. V dropped 2 bases and J dropped 9; count of bases not matched to a gene: 8. The CDR3 is made up of 14 amino acids. CDR1 GTSNPN and CDR2 SVGIG come from the germline V gene (reference sequence). The CDR3 is CAWSSWDRAGPQHF. The CDR3 nucleotides read TGTGCCTGGAGTTCTTGGGACAGGGCGGGGCCCCAGCATTTT.

V and J are TRBV18 and TRBJ1-1; 7 bases are a match to TRBD1. Germline V gene data show CDR1 as KGHSH and CDR2 as LQKENI. J gave up 1 base and V 6 bases, and 8 bases lay outside the gene matches. The CDR3 runs to 15 residues. CDR3 DNA: TGTGCCAGCTCTTCCCTGCAGGGGGGGAACACTGAAGCTTTCTTT. This gives the protein CASSSLQGGNTEAFF.

This sequence joins TRBV7-2 and TRBJ2-5; D ambiguous. This CDR3 has 11 amino acids. V lost 5 bases, J lost 4 bases, and 5 bases lay in between. Per germline, CDR1 SGHTA and CDR2 FQGNSA. CDR3: CASSERETQYF. CDR3 nucleotide sequence: TGTGCCAGCAGCGAGAGAGAGACCCAGTACTTC.